The entry below describes one T cell receptor (beta chain). Antigen: not known. The data are from a study of cytomegalovirus exposure and HLA in healthy donors. Study-wide findings and caveats: Under in vitro conditions, three CMV-associated chains were confirmed as specific for CMV antigens. In an earlier analysis, in several hundred donors, most V segments appeared productive either ~87% or ~30% of the time.

With 60 Vbeta and 13 Jbeta primers, the PCR was carried out. The authors' processing: Later work found 80 million or so unique TCR beta chains, with approximately 12 million shared. Using immunoSEQ multiplex PCR, the repertoire was profiled, and TCRdb retains in-frame clones only, with some absent. The DNA gave D and trimming, while V, J and clone size come from that table. Of 62,000 or so clones detected, 83% appear once; the ten largest clones hold 4.3%. This TCR was sampled from a man aged 25 to 45 in good health and CMV-seronegative. Input material: PBMCs.

The CDR3 protein is CAWSVLSGGGTQYF. The CDR3 nucleotides read TGTGCCTGGAGTGTACTGAGCGGGGGTGGGACCCAGTACTTC. The V gene is TRBV30, the J gene TRBJ2-5, with 8 bases matching TRBD2. The CDR3 extends over 14 amino acids. The J segment lost 7 bases and the V segment lost 0 bases, leaving 7 bases of the junction unmatched. CDR1 GTSNPN and CDR2 SVGIG come from the germline V gene (reference sequence).